A single sample is the source of the 12 T cell receptor beta chains below, sequenced in a study of CD8+CD57+ T cells in acquired aplastic anemia. The use of genomic DNA as template underpinned the TCR beta VDJ and CDR3 profiling. TCRdb processed the reads anew with MiXCR; each CDR3 protein has one entry. The sample has some 200,000 distinct CDR3 sequences, less than 60% seen once. Whoever was chosen for sequencing had shown CD8+CD57+ cell expansion by flow cytometry. What was sequenced was sorted CD4+, CD8+, or CD8+CD57+ T cells (not recorded which) from PBMCs. Receptor source: a human donor with aplastic anemia.

Notes on this clonotype: A single base separates this from a much larger clone, so it may be a read error. The V gene is TRBV9, the J gene TRBJ1-1; 7 nucleotides align to TRBD1. Germline V gene data show CDR1 as SGDLS and CDR2 as YYNGEE. This CDR3 is built from 13 residues. CDR3 region: CANSKGGQSVAFF. The CDR3 coding sequence is TGTGCCAACAGCAAAGGGGGACAGTCCGTAGCTTTCTTT.

The chain is built from TRBV6-1 and TRBJ2-7; 9 bases map to TRBD1. This CDR3 region has 13 residues. Germline trimming cut 10 bases from V and 7 bases from J; bases unmatched to any gene: 11. Germline CDR1 is MNHNS and CDR2 is SASEGT. CDR3 nucleotide sequence: TGTGCCACCGTCCGGGACAGGGCGGGTGAGCAGTACTTC. This encodes CATVRDRAGEQYF.

About this clonotype itself: The junction differs from germline at one of its ends, possibly a read error. The V gene is TRBV20-1, the J gene TRBJ2-6, with TRBD1 matching 8 bases. Per germline, CDR1 DFQATT and CDR2 SNEGSKA (reference sequence). This CDR3 contains 18 residues. CDR3 sequence reads: CSARAPDRGSSGANVLTF. The CDR3 DNA follows: TGCAGTGCTAGGGCACCAGACAGGGGAAGCTCTGGGGCCAACGTCCTGACCTTC.

The CDR3 region is CASSRGDRGSYEQYF. CDR3 nucleotides: TGTGCCAGCAGCCGAGGGGACAGGGGGAGCTACGAGCAGTACTTC. The chain has TRBV6-1 and TRBJ2-7; TRBD1 agrees at 11 bases. The CDR3 is 15 residues long. V shed 6 bases and J 3 bases; nucleotides not matched to a gene: 7. Germline CDR1 reads MNHNS; CDR2 reads SASEGT.

This clonotype was detected many times. The gene calls are TRBV5-1 and TRBJ1-2; 10 nucleotides align to TRBD1. This CDR3 contains 14 residues. Germline V gene data show CDR1 as SGHRS and CDR2 as YFSETQ. Losses at the gene ends were 5 bases for V and 8 bases for J; bases not matched to a gene: 9. The CDR3 DNA is TGCGCCAGCAGACAAAGACAGGGGGCGGGAGGCTACACCTTC. Amino acids: CASRQRQGAGGYTF.

This clonotype was found many times. The rearrangement joins TRBV9 to TRBJ1-6, with TRBD1 identical over 8 bases. The CDR3 covers 18 residues. With V trimmed by 4 bases and J by 10 bases, 19 bases remained unmatched. CDR1 is SGDLS and CDR2 is YYNGEE in the germline V gene. Written as DNA, the CDR3 is TGTGCCAGCAGCACAACCCCAGGGGGCCCCTCGATCTTCTCACCCCTCCACTTT. It specifies CASSTTPGGPSIFSPLHF.

The gene calls are TRBV24-1 and TRBJ2-7; D is perhaps TRBD1 (6 bases). The CDR3 sequence is 14 residues long. The germline gives CDR1 KGHDR, CDR2 SFDVKD. DNA for the CDR3: TGTGCCAGCAGTTGGACAGACAGCTCCTACGAGCAGTACGTC. Residues: CASSWTDSSYEQYV.

As concerns this clonotype: This may be a read error, as it is one base from a much larger clone. The CDR3 does not end in the conserved phenylalanine or tryptophan, so this is likely a read error. The V and J genes are TRBV19 and TRBJ2-7; D is perhaps TRBD1 (5 bases). The CDR3 totals 15 residues. The germline CDR1 and CDR2 sequences are LNHDA and SQIVND (reference sequence). V lost 9 bases and J 5 bases, leaving 23 bases between the germline ends. CDR3 coding DNA: TGTGCCAGCAGTTACTTGGGCAGGCAGGGTGACGAGCAGTACTCC. The encoded protein is CASSYLGRQGDEQYS.

The chain combines TRBV19 with TRBJ1-1; 8 bases fit TRBD1. V dropped 4 bases and J dropped 4; count of bases not matched to a gene: 5. CDR1 and CDR2 (germline): LNHDA, SQIVND (reference sequence). The CDR3 runs to 14 residues. In DNA, the CDR3 is TGTGCCAGTAGTACTGACAGGGGTAGCACTGAAGCTTTCTTT. Translation: CASSTDRGSTEAFF.

This clonotype appeared a few times. J is TRBJ2-3 and V is TRBV25-1, with TRBD2 matching over 7 bases. CDR1 MGHDK and CDR2 SYGVNS come from the germline V gene. Unmatched junction bases numbered 3, after V lost 5 bases and J lost 7 bases. The CDR3 runs to 12 residues. DNA of the CDR3: TGTGCCAGCAGTCCCAGCGGGAATACGCAGTATTTT. It specifies CASSPSGNTQYF.

The chain uses TRBV6-1 and TRBJ2-3; D gene ambiguous. Germline V gene lookup returns CDR1 MNHNS and CDR2 SASEGT. This CDR3 spans 12 amino acids. Trimming removed 5 bases from V and 4 bases from J, with 7 bases in between. CDR3 in amino acids: CASSRRSDTQYF. CDR3 nucleotides: TGTGCCAGCAGTCGCCGTTCAGATACGCAGTATTTT.

This clonotype was seen at least ten times. The chain employs TRBV7-2 and TRBJ2-1, with D possibly TRBD2 on 5 matching bases. V lost 3 bases and J lost 4, with 13 bases in between. Germline V CDR1 and CDR2: SGHTA, FQGNSA. There are 15 residues in the CDR3. The CDR3 DNA reads as TGTGCCAGCAGCTTCCCGGGGAGAGCTTACAATGAGCAGTTCTTC. The encoded protein is CASSFPGRAYNEQFF.